This T cell receptor beta chain appears in the sequencing data of a study of T cell repertoires in cytomegalovirus infection. Study as a whole: Public TCR beta signatures indicated both CMV infection and matching HLA type.

The germline V gene has CDR1 MGHRA and CDR2 YSYEKL. This CDR3 comprises 13 residues. As concerns this clonotype: Compared with germline, one end of the junction differs, possibly owing to a read error.

TCRdb re-derived calls from the reads in MiXCR, one entry per CDR3 protein. The data contain hundreds of thousands of distinct CDR3 sequences, 18% of them singletons. Material for sequencing was PBMCs. The origin of this receptor is a human donor in good health (CMV status not recorded). Some clones in this sample may be carry-over from other donors' samples. This chain links TRBV4-1 with TRBJ2-2, with TRBD2 as a possible D gene (6 bases). The CDR3 loop is CASSLGRTGELFF. The CDR3 nucleotides are TGTGCCAGCAGCCTTGGGAGGACCGGGGAGCTGTTTTTT.